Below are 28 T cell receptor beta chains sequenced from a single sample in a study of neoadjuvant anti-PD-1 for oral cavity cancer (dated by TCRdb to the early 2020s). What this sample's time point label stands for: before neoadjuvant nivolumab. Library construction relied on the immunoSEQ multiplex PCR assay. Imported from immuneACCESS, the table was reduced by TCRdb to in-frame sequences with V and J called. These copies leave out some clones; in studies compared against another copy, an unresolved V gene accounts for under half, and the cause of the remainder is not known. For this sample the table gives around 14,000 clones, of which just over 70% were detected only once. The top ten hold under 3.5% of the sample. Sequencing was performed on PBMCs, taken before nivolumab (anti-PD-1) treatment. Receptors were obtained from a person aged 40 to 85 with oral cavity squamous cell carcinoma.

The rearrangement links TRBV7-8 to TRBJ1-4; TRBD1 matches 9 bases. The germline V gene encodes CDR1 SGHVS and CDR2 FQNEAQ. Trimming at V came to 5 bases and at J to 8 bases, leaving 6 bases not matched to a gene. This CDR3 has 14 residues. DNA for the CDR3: TGTGCCAGCAGCCCCGGACAGGGGAGGGAAAAACTGTTTTTT. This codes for CASSPGQGREKLFF.

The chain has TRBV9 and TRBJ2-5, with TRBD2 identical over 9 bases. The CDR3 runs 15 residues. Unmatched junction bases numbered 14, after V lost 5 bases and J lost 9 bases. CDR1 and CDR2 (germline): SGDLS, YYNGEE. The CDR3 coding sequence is TGTGCCAGCAGTGGGGGGGCTAGCGGGGACCTGCCCCAGTACTTC. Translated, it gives CASSGGASGDLPQYF.

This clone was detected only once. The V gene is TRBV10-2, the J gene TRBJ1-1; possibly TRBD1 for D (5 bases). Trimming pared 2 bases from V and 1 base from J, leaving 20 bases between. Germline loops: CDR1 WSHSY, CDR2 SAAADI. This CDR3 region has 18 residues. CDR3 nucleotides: TGCGCCAGCAGTGAGCCCCACCCTCGGAGGGGCGAGAACACTGAAGCTTTCTTT. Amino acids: CASSEPHPRRGENTEAFF.

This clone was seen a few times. The CDR3: CASSLGTATGNTIYF. In DNA form, the CDR3 reads TGCGCCAGCAGCCTTGGGACAGCTACTGGAAACACCATATATTTT. The V and J genes are TRBV5-1 and TRBJ1-3, with 7 nucleotides matching TRBD1. The germline V gene encodes CDR1 SGHRS and CDR2 YFSETQ. The CDR3 length is 15 residues. The V and J ends lost 4 bases and 2 bases, in that order; junction bases with no gene match: 6.

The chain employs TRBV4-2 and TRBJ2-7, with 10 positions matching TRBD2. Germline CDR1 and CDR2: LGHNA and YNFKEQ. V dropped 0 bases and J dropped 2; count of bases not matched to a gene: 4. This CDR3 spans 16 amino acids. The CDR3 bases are TGTGCCAGCAGCCAAGATCAGACTAGCGGGCCCTACGAGCAGTACTTC. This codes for CASSQDQTSGPYEQYF.

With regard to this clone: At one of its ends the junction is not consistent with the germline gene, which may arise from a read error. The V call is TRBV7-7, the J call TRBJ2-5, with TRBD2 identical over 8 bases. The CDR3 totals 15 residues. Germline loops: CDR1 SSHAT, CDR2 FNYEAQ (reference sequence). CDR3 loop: CASSATSGWGETQYF. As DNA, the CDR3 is TGTGCTAGCAGCGCCACTAGCGGCTGGGGGGAGACCCAGTACTTC.

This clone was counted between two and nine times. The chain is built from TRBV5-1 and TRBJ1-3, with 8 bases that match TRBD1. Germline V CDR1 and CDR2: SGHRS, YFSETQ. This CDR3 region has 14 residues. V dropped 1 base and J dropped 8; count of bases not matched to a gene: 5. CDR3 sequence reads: CASSLRTGSDTIYF. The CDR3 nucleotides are TGCGCCAGCAGCTTGCGGACAGGGTCGGACACCATATATTTT.

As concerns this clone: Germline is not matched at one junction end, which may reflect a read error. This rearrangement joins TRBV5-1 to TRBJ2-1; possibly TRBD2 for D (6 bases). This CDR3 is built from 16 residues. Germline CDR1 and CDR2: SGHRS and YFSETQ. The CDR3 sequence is CASSLTGTSPYDEQFF. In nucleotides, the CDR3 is TGCGCCAGCAGCCTGACCGGGACTTCCCCCTACGATGAGCAGTTCTTC.

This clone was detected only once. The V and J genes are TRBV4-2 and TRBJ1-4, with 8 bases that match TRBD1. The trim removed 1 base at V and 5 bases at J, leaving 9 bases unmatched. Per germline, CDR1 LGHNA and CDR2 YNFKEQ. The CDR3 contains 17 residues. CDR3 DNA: TGTGCCAGCAGCCAAGTCCGGGGGGGACAGGTCAATGAAAAACTGTTTTTT. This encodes CASSQVRGGQVNEKLFF.

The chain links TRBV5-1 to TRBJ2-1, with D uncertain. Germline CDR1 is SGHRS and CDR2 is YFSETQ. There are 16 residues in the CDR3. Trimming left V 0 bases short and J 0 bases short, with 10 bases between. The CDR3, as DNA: TGCGCCAGCAGCTTGGAGCAGGCGGCCTCCTACAATGAGCAGTTCTTC. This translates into CASSLEQAASYNEQFF. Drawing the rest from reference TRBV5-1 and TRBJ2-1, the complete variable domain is KAGVTQTPRYLIKTRGQQVTLSCSPISGHRSVSWYQQTPGQGLQFLFEYFSETQRNKGNFPGRFSGRQFSNSRSEMNVSTLELGDSALYLCASSLEQAASYNEQFFGPGTRLTVL.

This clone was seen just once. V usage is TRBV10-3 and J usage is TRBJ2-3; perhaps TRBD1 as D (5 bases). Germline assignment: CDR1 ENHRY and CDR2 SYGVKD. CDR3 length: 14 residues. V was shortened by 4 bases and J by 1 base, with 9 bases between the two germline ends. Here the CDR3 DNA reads TGTGCCATCAGTGGACAGATACGCACAGATACGCAGTATTTT. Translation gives CAISGQIRTDTQYF.

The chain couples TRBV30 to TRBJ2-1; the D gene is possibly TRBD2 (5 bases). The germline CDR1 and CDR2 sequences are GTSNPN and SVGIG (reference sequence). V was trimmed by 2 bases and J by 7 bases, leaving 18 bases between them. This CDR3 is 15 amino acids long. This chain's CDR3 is CAWSKVAAAGNEQFF. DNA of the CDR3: TGTGCCTGGAGTAAAGTAGCTGCTGCGGGTAATGAGCAGTTCTTC.

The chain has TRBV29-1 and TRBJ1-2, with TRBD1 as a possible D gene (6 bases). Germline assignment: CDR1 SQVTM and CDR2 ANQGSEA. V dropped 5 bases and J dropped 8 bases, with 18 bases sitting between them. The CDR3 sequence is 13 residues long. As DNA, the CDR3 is TGCAGCGTTCGAGTTGGGGGCCGCAGGGGCTACACCTTC. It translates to CSVRVGGRRGYTF.

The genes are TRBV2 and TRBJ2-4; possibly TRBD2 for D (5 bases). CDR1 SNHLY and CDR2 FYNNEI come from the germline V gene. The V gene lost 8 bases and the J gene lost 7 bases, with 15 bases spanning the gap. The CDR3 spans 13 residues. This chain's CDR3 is CASVREDGNIQYF. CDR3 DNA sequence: TGTGCCAGCGTCCGGGAAGACGGGAACATTCAGTACTTC.

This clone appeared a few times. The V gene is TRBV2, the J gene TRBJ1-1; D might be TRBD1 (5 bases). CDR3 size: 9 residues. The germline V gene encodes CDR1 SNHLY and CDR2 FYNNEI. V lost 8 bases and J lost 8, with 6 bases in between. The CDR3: CASGGEAFF. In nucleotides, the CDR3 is TGTGCCAGCGGGGGGGAAGCTTTCTTT.

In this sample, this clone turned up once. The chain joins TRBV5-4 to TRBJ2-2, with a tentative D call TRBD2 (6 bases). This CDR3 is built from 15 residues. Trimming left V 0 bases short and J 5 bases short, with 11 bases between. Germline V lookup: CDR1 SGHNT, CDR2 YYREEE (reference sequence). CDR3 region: CASSLAGGGTGELFF. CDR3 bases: TGTGCCAGCAGCTTGGCCGGGGGTGGAACCGGGGAGCTGTTTTTT.

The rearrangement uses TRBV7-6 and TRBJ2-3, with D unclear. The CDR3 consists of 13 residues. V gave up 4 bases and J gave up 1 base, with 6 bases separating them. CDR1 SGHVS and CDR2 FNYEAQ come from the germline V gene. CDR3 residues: CASSSRGTDTQYF. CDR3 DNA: TGTGCCAGCAGCTCTCGGGGCACAGATACGCAGTATTTT.

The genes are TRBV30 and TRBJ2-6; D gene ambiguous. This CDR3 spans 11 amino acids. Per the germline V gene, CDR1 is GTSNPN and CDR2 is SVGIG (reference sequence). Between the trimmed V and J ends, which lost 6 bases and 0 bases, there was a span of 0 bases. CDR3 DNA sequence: TGTGCCTGCTCTGGGGCCAACGTCCTGACTTTC. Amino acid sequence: CACSGANVLTF. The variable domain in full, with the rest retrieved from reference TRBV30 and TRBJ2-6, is SQTIHQWPATLVQPVGSPLSLECTVEGTSNPNLYWYRQAAGRGLQLLFYSVGIGQISSEVPQNLSASRPQDRQFILSSKKLLLSDSGFYLCACSGANVLTFGAGSRLTVL.

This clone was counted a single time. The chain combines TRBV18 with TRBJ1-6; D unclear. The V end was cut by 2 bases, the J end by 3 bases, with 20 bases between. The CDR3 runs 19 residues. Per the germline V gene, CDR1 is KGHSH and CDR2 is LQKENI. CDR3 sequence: CASSPETYSRSNYNSPLHF. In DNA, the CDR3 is TGTGCCAGCTCACCAGAGACCTACAGCCGATCCAACTATAATTCACCCCTCCACTTT.

The CDR3 nucleotides are TGTGCCAGCAGTTACTCCCGACAGGGAGACACTGAAGCTTTCTTT. The encoded protein is CASSYSRQGDTEAFF. The V gene is TRBV6-5, the J gene TRBJ1-1; 7 positions match TRBD1. The length of the CDR3 is 15 residues. V lost 0 bases and J lost 3; bases outside the gene matches: 4. Germline V gene sequence: CDR1 MNHEY, CDR2 SVGAGI.

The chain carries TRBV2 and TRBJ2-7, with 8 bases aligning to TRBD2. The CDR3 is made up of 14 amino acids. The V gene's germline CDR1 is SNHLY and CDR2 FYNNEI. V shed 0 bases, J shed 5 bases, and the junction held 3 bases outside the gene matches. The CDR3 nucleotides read TGTGCCAGCAGTGAAGCTAGCGGGATAAACGAGCAGTACTTC. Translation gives CASSEASGINEQYF.

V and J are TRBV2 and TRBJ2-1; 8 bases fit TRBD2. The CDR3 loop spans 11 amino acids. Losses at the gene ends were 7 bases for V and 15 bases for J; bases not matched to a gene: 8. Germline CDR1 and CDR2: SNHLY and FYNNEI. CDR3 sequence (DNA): TGTGCCAGCAAGGTAGCGGGACTCGGGTTCTTC. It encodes CASKVAGLGFF.

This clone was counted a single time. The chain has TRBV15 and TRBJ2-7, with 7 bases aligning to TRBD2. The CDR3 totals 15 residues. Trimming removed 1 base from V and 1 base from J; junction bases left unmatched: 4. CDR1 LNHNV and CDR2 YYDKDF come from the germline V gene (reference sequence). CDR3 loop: CATSRGAAGSYEQYF. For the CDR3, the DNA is TGTGCCACCAGCAGAGGCGCAGCGGGGTCCTACGAGCAGTACTTC.

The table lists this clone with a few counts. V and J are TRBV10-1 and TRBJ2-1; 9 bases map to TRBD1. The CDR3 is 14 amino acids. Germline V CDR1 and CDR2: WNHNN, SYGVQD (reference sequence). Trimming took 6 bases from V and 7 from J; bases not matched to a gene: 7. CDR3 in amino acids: CASSEQGARNEQFF. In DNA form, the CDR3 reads TGCGCCAGCAGCGAACAGGGGGCGCGAAATGAGCAGTTCTTC.

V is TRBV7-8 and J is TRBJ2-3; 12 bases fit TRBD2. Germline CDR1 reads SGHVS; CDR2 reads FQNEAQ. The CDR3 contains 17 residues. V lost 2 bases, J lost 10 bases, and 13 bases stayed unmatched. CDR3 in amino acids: CASSLSNRLLAGGAQYF. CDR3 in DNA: TGTGCCAGCAGCTTATCCAATCGGTTGCTAGCGGGGGGGGCGCAGTATTTT.

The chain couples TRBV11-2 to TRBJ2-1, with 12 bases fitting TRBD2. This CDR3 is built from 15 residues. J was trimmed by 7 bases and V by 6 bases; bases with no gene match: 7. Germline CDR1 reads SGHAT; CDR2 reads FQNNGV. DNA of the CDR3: TGTGCCAGCAGACCTCTAGCGGGGGGGCCTAATGAGCAGTTCTTC. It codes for CASRPLAGGPNEQFF.

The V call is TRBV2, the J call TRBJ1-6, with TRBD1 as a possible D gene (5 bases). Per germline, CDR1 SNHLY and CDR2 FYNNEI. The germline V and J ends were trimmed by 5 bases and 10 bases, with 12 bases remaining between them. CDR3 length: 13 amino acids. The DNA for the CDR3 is TGTGCCAGCAGTTATGCCGACAGATCACCCCTCCACTTT. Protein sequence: CASSYADRSPLHF.

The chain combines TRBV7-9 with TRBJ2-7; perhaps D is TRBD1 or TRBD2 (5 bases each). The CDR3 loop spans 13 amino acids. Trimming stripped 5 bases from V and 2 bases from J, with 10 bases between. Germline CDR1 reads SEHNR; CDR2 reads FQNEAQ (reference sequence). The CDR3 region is CASSPKGPYEQYF. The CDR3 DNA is TGTGCCAGCAGCCCTAAGGGACCCTACGAGCAGTACTTC.